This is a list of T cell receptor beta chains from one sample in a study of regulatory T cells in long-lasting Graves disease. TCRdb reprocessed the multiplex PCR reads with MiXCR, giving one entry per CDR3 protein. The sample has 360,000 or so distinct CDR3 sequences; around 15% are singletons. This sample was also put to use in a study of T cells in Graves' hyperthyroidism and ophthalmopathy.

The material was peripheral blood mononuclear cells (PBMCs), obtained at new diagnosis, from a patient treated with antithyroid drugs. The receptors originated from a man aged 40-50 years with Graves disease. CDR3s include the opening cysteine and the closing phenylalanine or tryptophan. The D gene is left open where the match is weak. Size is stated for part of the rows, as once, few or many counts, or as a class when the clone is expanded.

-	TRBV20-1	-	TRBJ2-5	CSTPLSGAETQYF	TGCAGCACACCACTTAGTGGTGCAGAGACCCAGTACTTC
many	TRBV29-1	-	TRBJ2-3	CSGGDSTDTQYF	TGCAGCGGGGGAGACAGCACAGATACGCAGTATTTT
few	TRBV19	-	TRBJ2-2	CASSRGTMNTGELFF	TGTGCCAGTAGTAGGGGGACGATGAACACCGGGGAGCTGTTTTTT
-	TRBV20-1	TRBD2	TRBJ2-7	CSARPGLASSYEQYF	TGCAGTGCTAGACCCGGACTAGCGAGCTCCTACGAGCAGTACTTC
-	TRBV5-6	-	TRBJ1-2	CASSLRKSYGYTF	TGTGCCAGCAGCTTAAGAAAGAGCTATGGCTACACCTTC
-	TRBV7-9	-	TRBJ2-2	CASSLGFTNTGELFF	TGTGCCAGCAGCTTAGGATTCACGAACACCGGGGAGCTGTTTTTT
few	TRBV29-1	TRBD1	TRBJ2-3	CSVSIGGRGDTQYF	TGCAGCGTGAGCATAGGGGGCCGGGGAGATACGCAGTATTTT
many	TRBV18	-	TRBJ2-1	CASSTGGNEQFF	TGTGCCAGCTCAACCGGTGGCAATGAGCAGTTCTTC
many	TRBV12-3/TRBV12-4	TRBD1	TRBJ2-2	CASSKGQDAAGELFF	TGTGCCAGCAGTAAAGGACAGGACGCCGCCGGGGAGCTGTTTTTT
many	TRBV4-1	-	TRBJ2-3	CASSQDSRGLTDTQYF	TGCGCCAGCAGCCAAGATTCCCGGGGGCTCACAGATACGCAGTATTTT
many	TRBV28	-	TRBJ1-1	CASSIGGGTEAFF	TGTGCCAGCAGCATCGGGGGGGGCACTGAAGCTTTCTTT
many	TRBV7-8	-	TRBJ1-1	CASSSRIGSTEAFF	TGTGCCAGCAGCTCCAGGATTGGAAGCACTGAAGCTTTCTTT
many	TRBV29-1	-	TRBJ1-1	CSVTDTANTEAFF	TGCAGCGTAACCGACACGGCAAACACTGAAGCTTTCTTT
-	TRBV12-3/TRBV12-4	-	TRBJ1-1	CASNFGVLNTEAFF	TGTGCCAGCAATTTTGGGGTATTGAACACTGAAGCTTTCTTT
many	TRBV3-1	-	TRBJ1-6	CASSQLASPLHF	TGTGCCAGCAGCCAACTAGCTTCACCCCTCCACTTT
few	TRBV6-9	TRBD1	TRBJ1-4	CASSYSKRGPNEKLFF	TGTGCCAGCAGTTACTCGAAAAGGGGGCCAAATGAAAAACTGTTTTTT
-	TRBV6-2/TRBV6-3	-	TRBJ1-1	CASSPGLPVAEAFF	TGTGCCAGCAGCCCCGGACTCCCGGTGGCTGAAGCTTTCTTT